The source of this T cell receptor beta chain is a study of T-cell reconstitution after alpha-beta-depleted transplantation in children. TCRbeta library construction was performed incorporating unique molecular identifiers. TCRdb reprocessed the PCR reads via MiXCR and lists one record per CDR3 protein. This table holds about 200,000 distinct CDR3 sequences, 13% to 15% found once. In this sample, this clonotype turned up many times. The germline V gene has CDR1 SGHRS and CDR2 YFSETQ. This CDR3 comprises 15 residues. V shed 2 bases and J 5 bases; nucleotides not matched to a gene: 4. The sequencing used PBMCs from the stem cell graft donor, collected from the stem cell graft. This chain connects TRBV5-1 to TRBJ2-4; 10 nucleotides match TRBD2. The sequence was collected from a human donor who donated a stem cell graft to a child with acute lymphoblastic leukemia. The DNA for the CDR3 is TGCGCCAGCAGCTTCAACCTAGCGGGGGAAAACATTCAGTACTTC. Translation gives CASSFNLAGENIQYF.